This T cell receptor beta chain is from a study of glioma-infiltrating T cells. Germline-derived CDR1 and CDR2 are LNHDA and SQIVND (reference sequence). The CDR3 is made up of 15 amino acids. The ends lost 3 bases at V and 7 bases at J; junction bases unmatched: 12. Study-wide findings and caveats: Above-expected tissue-blood divergence occurred in all gliomas, most in low-grade ones.

The iRepertoire nested amplicon-rescue multiplex PCR amplified TCR alpha and beta CDR3s from RNA. TCRdb re-called the multiplex PCR reads through MiXCR, storing one row per CDR3 protein. The table has 90,000 to 100,000 distinct CDR3 sequences, 40% seen once; the top ten hold under 40%. In the case of this clonotype: The antigen is unknown.

This TCR was sampled from a human donor with low-grade glioma or glioblastoma, undergoing nonglioma brain surgery, or in good health (not recorded which). Sequenced input: glioma tissue, nonneoplastic brain tissue, or PBMCs (not recorded which). J is TRBJ2-7 and V is TRBV19, with 7 bases lining up with TRBD2. CDR3 amino acids: CASSILAGSYNEQYF. CDR3 nucleotides: TGTGCCAGTAGTATCTTAGCGGGCTCCTACAATGAGCAGTACTTC.